What follows describes a single T cell receptor beta chain. Its antigen is not known. V gave up 5 bases and J gave up 0 bases; unmatched junction bases: 12. The germline V gene encodes CDR1 SEHNR and CDR2 FQNEAQ (reference sequence). CDR3 length: 18 residues. The sample is drawn from a study of T cell responses to AZD1222 COVID-19 vaccine. Study-wide points: Following two doses of AZD1222, Spike-specific TCR breadth and depth rose. Seropositive status at baseline applied to only six AZD1222 recipients. Spike-wide coverage was observed for vaccine-associated CD4 TCRs, with dominant responses at 160-218 and 743-854. Females made up more of the donors, who were largely white British, and clonal diversity may have come out too low.

Profiled with immunoSEQ multiplex PCR; TCRdb holds only in-frame clones, not every one. Among roughly 85,000 clones listed, roughly nine tenths were seen once. Sample: peripheral blood, taken on day 0 of AZD1222 vaccination. The gene calls are TRBV7-9 and TRBJ2-1; 8 positions match TRBD1. This receptor was taken from an adult in good health. CDR3 sequence (DNA): TGTGCCAGCAGCCCTAGGGACAGGCTCTTACTCTCCTACAATGAGCAGTTCTTC. Protein product: CASSPRDRLLLSYNEQFF.